This is a list of T cell receptor beta chains from one sample in a study of identical twins. TCRdb independently ran MiXCR on the 5' RACE reads; one entry per CDR3 protein. Here the sample spans 700,000 or so distinct CDR3 sequences, roughly 8% being singletons. The sample also formed part of further work on yellow fever vaccine responses in identical twins.

Specimen: PBMCs. The receptor set was obtained from a woman between 18 and 29 years old in good health. The conserved cysteine and the conserved F or W are not part of the CDR3 here. The order of the fields is clone size, V gene, J gene, CDR3 protein. Clone size is shown for a subset of rows, as once, few, many or a class of expanded clone.

abundance: .
v_gene: TRBV3-1
j_gene: TRBJ2-1
CDR3aa: ASSGSPQGQF

abundance: few
v_gene: TRBV6-5
j_gene: TRBJ2-6
CDR3aa: ASSYEGGVNVLT

abundance: .
v_gene: TRBV7-8
j_gene: TRBJ2-2
CDR3aa: ASSSRTSLLNTGELF

abundance: .
v_gene: TRBV6-2/TRBV6-3
j_gene: TRBJ2-7
CDR3aa: ASSYSPPWVLHEQY

abundance: many
v_gene: TRBV15
j_gene: TRBJ2-1
CDR3aa: ATSRASGRNNEQF

abundance: few
v_gene: TRBV10-3
j_gene: TRBJ2-5
CDR3aa: AISEGGSSGKETQY

abundance: few
v_gene: TRBV7-3
j_gene: TRBJ2-1
CDR3aa: ASSRTSGADEQF

abundance: .
v_gene: TRBV2
j_gene: TRBJ2-7
CDR3aa: ASSEIGRGQAYEQY

abundance: few
v_gene: TRBV20-1
j_gene: TRBJ2-5
CDR3aa: SALEHGKETQY

abundance: few
v_gene: TRBV15
j_gene: TRBJ2-1
CDR3aa: ATILLAGSAVWNEQF

abundance: many
v_gene: TRBV29-1
j_gene: TRBJ2-3
CDR3aa: SVEVLGTDTQY

abundance: many
v_gene: TRBV6-2/TRBV6-3
j_gene: TRBJ2-1
CDR3aa: ASSYEGLAVNEQF

abundance: many
v_gene: TRBV29-1
j_gene: TRBJ2-2
CDR3aa: SVEDLTTGELF

abundance: .
v_gene: TRBV29-1
j_gene: TRBJ1-2
CDR3aa: SVDGGGRGLNYGYT

abundance: .
v_gene: TRBV10-2
j_gene: TRBJ2-3
CDR3aa: ASSDPADTQY

abundance: many
v_gene: TRBV5-1
j_gene: TRBJ2-5
CDR3aa: ASSPGDRMGQETQY

abundance: few
v_gene: TRBV20-1
j_gene: TRBJ2-3
CDR3aa: SARLFLAGGVVTDTQY

abundance: few
v_gene: TRBV28
j_gene: TRBJ2-5
CDR3aa: ASSRSSGLAGGLVKTQY

abundance: few
v_gene: TRBV29-1
j_gene: TRBJ2-7
CDR3aa: SVQAGGPQY

abundance: few
v_gene: TRBV2
j_gene: TRBJ2-6
CDR3aa: ASSDGRSRSGANVLT

abundance: many
v_gene: TRBV5-1
j_gene: TRBJ2-7
CDR3aa: ASSFTGGVEQY

abundance: few
v_gene: TRBV7-6
j_gene: TRBJ2-2
CDR3aa: ASSPLHRLSANTGELF

abundance: .
v_gene: TRBV3-1
j_gene: TRBJ2-6
CDR3aa: ASSQDEAAGANVLT

abundance: .
v_gene: TRBV7-9
j_gene: TRBJ2-3
CDR3aa: ASSSTRAQN

abundance: .
v_gene: TRBV6-1
j_gene: TRBJ2-5
CDR3aa: ASCRDRASQETQY

abundance: few
v_gene: TRBV2
j_gene: TRBJ2-7
CDR3aa: ASSWDRVTSYEQY

abundance: .
v_gene: TRBV6-2/TRBV6-3
j_gene: TRBJ2-5
CDR3aa: ASSYGTYETQY

abundance: many
v_gene: TRBV5-1
j_gene: TRBJ2-1
CDR3aa: ASSPGLPGYNEQF

abundance: .
v_gene: TRBV30
j_gene: TRBJ2-7
CDR3aa: AWSVETYEQY

abundance: .
v_gene: TRBV29-1
j_gene: TRBJ2-1
CDR3aa: SVEGVLGAPTDNEQF

abundance: few
v_gene: TRBV10-3
j_gene: TRBJ1-2
CDR3aa: AIRITGDYGYT

abundance: .
v_gene: TRBV7-9
j_gene: TRBJ2-7
CDR3aa: ASSFSEAGVYEQY

abundance: few
v_gene: TRBV9
j_gene: TRBJ2-4
CDR3aa: ASSPMGGVAKNIQY

abundance: few
v_gene: TRBV6-5
j_gene: TRBJ2-7
CDR3aa: ASSYASGDLKQY

abundance: .
v_gene: TRBV15
j_gene: TRBJ2-3
CDR3aa: ATWGTGTDTQY

abundance: .
v_gene: TRBV24-1
j_gene: TRBJ2-5
CDR3aa: ATSVIVGTSVPETQY

abundance: many
v_gene: TRBV10-2
j_gene: TRBJ2-7
CDR3aa: ASSDYGGTNYEQY

abundance: many
v_gene: TRBV3-1
j_gene: TRBJ2-1
CDR3aa: ASSQEGRGGNEQF

abundance: many
v_gene: TRBV6-2/TRBV6-3
j_gene: TRBJ1-1
CDR3aa: ASRNRAEAF

abundance: few
v_gene: TRBV24-1
j_gene: TRBJ1-5
CDR3aa: ATSGRGPRLPQH

abundance: few
v_gene: TRBV4-1
j_gene: TRBJ2-1
CDR3aa: ASSITSGVENEQF

abundance: many
v_gene: TRBV12-3/TRBV12-4
j_gene: TRBJ1-6
CDR3aa: ATGGQGYSPLH

abundance: many
v_gene: TRBV20-1
j_gene: TRBJ2-1
CDR3aa: SASRGGTPSTDEQF

abundance: .
v_gene: TRBV6-1
j_gene: TRBJ2-1
CDR3aa: ASSQTSGGSPFRREQF

abundance: .
v_gene: TRBV9
j_gene: TRBJ1-2
CDR3aa: ASSTRDTFNYGYT

abundance: many
v_gene: TRBV5-1
j_gene: TRBJ2-5
CDR3aa: ASSMDSFETQY

abundance: many
v_gene: TRBV4-3
j_gene: TRBJ2-1
CDR3aa: ASSPKKGAASGAGEQF

abundance: .
v_gene: TRBV7-2
j_gene: TRBJ1-2
CDR3aa: ASSLGAINYGYT

abundance: .
v_gene: TRBV6-1
j_gene: TRBJ1-5
CDR3aa: ASTITSSNQPQH